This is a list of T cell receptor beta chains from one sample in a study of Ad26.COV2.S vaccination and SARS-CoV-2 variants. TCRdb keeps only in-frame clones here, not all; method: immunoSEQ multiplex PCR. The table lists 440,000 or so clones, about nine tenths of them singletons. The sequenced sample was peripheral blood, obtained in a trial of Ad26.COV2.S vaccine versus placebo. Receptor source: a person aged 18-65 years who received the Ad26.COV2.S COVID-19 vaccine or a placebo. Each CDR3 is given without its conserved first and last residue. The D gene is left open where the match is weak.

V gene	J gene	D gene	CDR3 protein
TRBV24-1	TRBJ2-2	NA	ATSDGLRTGELF
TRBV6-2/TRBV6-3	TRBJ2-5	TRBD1	ASSYLGQGKETQY
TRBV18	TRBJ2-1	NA	ASSPSRQGGNEQF
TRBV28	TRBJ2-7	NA	ASRSGTLTYEQY
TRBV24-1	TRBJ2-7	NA	ATSSPLTDEQY
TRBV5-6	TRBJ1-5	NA	ASSLTGNQPQH
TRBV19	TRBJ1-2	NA	ASSASTGRNT
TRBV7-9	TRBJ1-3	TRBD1	ASSVVGGQGSSGNTIY
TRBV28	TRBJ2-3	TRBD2	ASIYSGSGTDTQY
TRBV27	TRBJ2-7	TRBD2	ASRPGTTVREQY
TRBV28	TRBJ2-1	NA	ASSLGGGDEQF
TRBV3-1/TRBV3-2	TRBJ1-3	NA	ASSGNTIY
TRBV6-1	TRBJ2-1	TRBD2	ASSEYRLAGLNEQF
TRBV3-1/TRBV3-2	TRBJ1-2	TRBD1	ASSPQQGEDYT
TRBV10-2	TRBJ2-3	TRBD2	ASSEGGLAGVGDTQY
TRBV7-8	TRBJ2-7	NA	ASSVGPTYEQY
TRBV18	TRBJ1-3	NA	ASSPPNSGNTIY
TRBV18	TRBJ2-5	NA	ASSPGQVGETQY
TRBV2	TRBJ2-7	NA	ASRGGRAEQY
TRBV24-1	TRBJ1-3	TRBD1	ATFRDRVYVRGNTIY
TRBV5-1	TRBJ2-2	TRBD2	ASSHRTSGSINGELF
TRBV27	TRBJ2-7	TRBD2	ASSFATSGRREQY
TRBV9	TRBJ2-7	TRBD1	ASSVGSAPGTGNDEQY
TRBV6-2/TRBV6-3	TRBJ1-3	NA	ASSYQRRGPGNTIY